This T cell receptor (beta chain) emerged from a study of blood T cell repertoires in COVID-19. Sequencing used immunoSEQ multiplex PCR; TCRdb keeps in-frame clones, though not all of them. The repertoire includes about 200,000 clones, approximately 81% of them detected once, and 18% sits in the top ten. Germline V lookup: CDR1 SGHDT, CDR2 YYEEEE. With 4 bases removed from V and 2 bases from J, the gap between germline ends came to 16 bases. The CDR3 is made up of 15 amino acids. The sequenced sample was PBMCs or T cells enriched from blood (not recorded which). The sequence was collected from a man aged 40-49 years who had recovered from COVID-19. The chain couples TRBV5-6 to TRBJ2-7, with D possibly matching TRBD2 (6 bases). The CDR3 DNA reads as TGTGCCAGCAGCGACGCCGGGACTCGAGCCTACGAGCAGTACTTC. Its protein product is CASSDAGTRAYEQYF.